This record covers a single TCR beta chain. An amount of RNA that ranged from roughly 0.5 to 1 ug was reverse transcribed with random hexamers. One entry per CDR3 protein, called by TCRdb with MiXCR from the immunoSEQ multiplex PCR reads. The sample holds over 150,000 distinct CDR3 sequences, roughly 95% seen once. Germline V gene sequence: CDR1 KGHSH, CDR2 LQKENI. This CDR3 contains 16 residues. V lost 3 bases and J lost 3, with 12 bases in between. The authors negatively isolated CD8+ and CD4+ T cells and FACS-enriched TEMRA cells. The sample is drawn from a study of CD8 T cells in Susac syndrome. The sequencing input was CD4+ T cells from PBMCs. V gene TRBV18 combines with J gene TRBJ1-6; the D gene is possibly TRBD1 (5 bases). This clonotype was obtained from a human donor with Susac syndrome. The CDR3 DNA follows: TGTGCCAGCTCACCGGAGACAGTGGACTATAATTCACCCCTCCACTTT. Translating it yields CASSPETVDYNSPLHF. The entire variable domain, with the rest obtained from reference TRBV18 and TRBJ1-6, is as follows: NAGVMQNPRHLVRRRGQEARLRCSPMKGHSHVYWYRQLPEEGLKFMVYLQKENIIDESGMPKERFSAEFPKEGPSILRIQQVVRGDSAAYFCASSPETVDYNSPLHFGNGTRLTVT.